This T cell receptor (beta chain) comes out of a study of blood T cell repertoires in COVID-19 (dated by TCRdb to the early 2020s). Concerning the study at large: Recovered participants in ImmuneRACE Cohort 3 were defined by two consecutive negative NP/OP PCR tests, clearance by a healthcare professional, or resolution of symptoms. Samples from collaborators originated in the United States, Italy and Spain and spanned both the acute and convalescent phases of COVID-19. The material from the prospective study consisted of cDNA or gDNA derived from T cells, B-cell-depleted T cells, or PBMCs. The dataset comprised deeply sampled blood TCRbeta repertoires from subjects exposed to, actively infected with, or recovered from COVID-19. The repertoires were released in a freely available public database intended as a resource for research on the immune response to SARS-CoV-2. Samples were obtained from the ongoing ImmuneRACE study (first 160 participants) and from 950 to 1,500 subjects provided by 6 global collaborators. Nearly every sample came with metadata listing a de-identified subject ID, COVID-19 status, age in years and sex. Where HLA class I and class II types were available, the types were taken from metadata supplied by the sample provider, not from assay-based typing. Findings and caveats that apply to the study as a whole: Clinical and demographic metadata were provided uncurated, with the amount varying by source and participant.

Only one count was recorded for this clone. Its antigen is currently not known. The sample holds no much larger clone one base away, and base qualities are not on file. Participants in the prospective study were enrolled through a virtual design, were aged about 18 to 100 years, and lived in about 25 United States geographic areas. In the prospective study, participants were assigned to cohorts based on the clinical history participants reported in a screening survey and a study questionnaire. In the prospective study, mobile phlebotomists collected whole blood, serum and a nasopharyngeal or oropharyngeal swab from each participant. Over a roughly 2-month period, participants in the prospective study had the option of providing additional blood draws and questionnaires. Prospective study blood samples were shipped either frozen or at room temperature before DNA extraction. V is shortened by 4 bases, J by 0 bases, and the region joining them spans 10 bases. The germline V gene encodes CDR1 LNHDA and CDR2 SQIVND (reference sequence). The CDR3 runs 14 amino acids, cysteine and phenylalanine included. The kept DNA is CDR3 alone, 42 bases in frame from the first base.

The immunoSEQ Assay, a bias-controlled multiplex PCR, was used to amplify TCRbeta CDR3 regions from genomic DNA. The original methods were these. Nucleated cell counts per sample were estimated from amplification of reference gene primers within the assay. Sequence reads were collapsed and filtered to measure the absolute abundance of every unique TCRbeta CDR3 rearrangement. For each sample, productive Simpson clonality was calculated as the square root of Simpson's diversity index across productive rearrangements. Sourced from immuneACCESS, this table was stored by TCRdb with only in-frame sequences that have V and J called. A share of the clones is absent; for the studies checked, an unresolved V gene accounts for under half, and the remainder has no known explanation. The D gene and trimming were derived from the DNA, and the V and J assignments and clone size from that table. The sample includes some 180,000 clones, with approximately 86% observed a single time. Around 25% of the sample is held by the ten biggest clonotypes.

Source material: PBMCs or T cells enriched from blood (not recorded which). The source of this sequence is a woman between 35 and 50 years old in a cohort exposed to, infected with or recovered from COVID-19 (not recorded which). The rearranged segments are TRBV19 and TRBJ2-7, with TRBD2 as a weak D call on 6 bases. The sequence in DNA is TGTGCCAGTAGTAAACAGACTAGCTCCTACGAGCAGTACTTC. Its amino acids are CASSKQTSSYEQYF.